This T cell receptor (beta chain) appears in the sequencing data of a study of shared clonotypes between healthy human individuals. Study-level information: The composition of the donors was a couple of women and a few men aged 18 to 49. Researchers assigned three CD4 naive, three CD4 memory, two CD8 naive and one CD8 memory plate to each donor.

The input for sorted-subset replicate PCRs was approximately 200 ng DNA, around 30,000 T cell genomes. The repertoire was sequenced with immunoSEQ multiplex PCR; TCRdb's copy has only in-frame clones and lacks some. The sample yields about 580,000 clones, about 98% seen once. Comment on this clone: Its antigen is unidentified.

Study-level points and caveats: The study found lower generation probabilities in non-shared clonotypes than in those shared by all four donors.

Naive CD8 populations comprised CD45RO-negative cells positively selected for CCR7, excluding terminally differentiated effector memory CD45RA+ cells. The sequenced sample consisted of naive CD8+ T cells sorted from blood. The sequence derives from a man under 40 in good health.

For the CDR3, the DNA is TGTGCCAGCAGTTTCTTCAGGGGGGCCCACTACGAGCAGTACTTC. Translation: CASSFFRGAHYEQYF. V is TRBV28 and J is TRBJ2-7; possibly TRBD1 for D (7 bases). The CDR3 is 15 residues long. V was clipped by 3 bases and J by 3 bases, with 15 bases between them. Looked up from germline, CDR1 is MDHEN and CDR2 is SYDVKM.